One and the same sample provided the 22 T cell receptor beta chains below, sequenced in a study of post-analysis software for immune sequencing data. Study-level results: In patients, five TRBV segments were more frequent than in controls, with TRBV5-6, TRBV5-1 and TRBV20-1 among them.

Unique molecular identifiers tagged the TCR beta cDNA libraries. TCRdb reprocessed the PCR reads via MiXCR and lists one record per CDR3 protein. The top ten hold roughly 4.4% of the sample, which has fewer than 900,000 distinct CDR3 sequences, around 42% seen once. The antigens for these receptors are not known. Sample: blood. The source is a girl between 10 and 17 years old with multiple sclerosis.

This chain connects TRBV6-2 or TRBV6-3 to TRBJ2-1; possibly TRBD1 for D (5 bases). The CDR3 consists of 15 residues. The V and J ends lost 7 bases and 0 bases respectively, with 13 bases between them. Per the germline V gene, CDR1 is MNHEY and CDR2 is SVGEGT. The CDR3 coding sequence is TGTGCCAGCAACTACCAGGGTGGCTCCTACAATGAGCAGTTCTTC. Translated, it gives CASNYQGGSYNEQFF.

This chain connects TRBV14 to TRBJ2-1; TRBD1 matches at 9 bases. The CDR3 length is 15 residues. With V trimmed by 0 bases and J by 14 bases, 11 bases remained unmatched. The germline V gene has CDR1 SGHDN and CDR2 FVKESK. CDR3 sequence reads: CASSQERFVGTGKFF. In nucleotides, the CDR3 is TGTGCCAGCAGCCAAGAAAGATTCGTTGGGACAGGGAAGTTCTTC. Based on the CDR3 plus reference TRBV14 and TRBJ2-1, the full variable domain is EAGVTQFPSHSVIEKGQTVTLRCDPISGHDNLYWYRRVMGKEIKFLLHFVKESKQDESGMPNNRFLAERTGGTYSTLKVQPAELEDSGVYFCASSQERFVGTGKFFGPGTRLTVL.

The V and J genes are TRBV5-1 and TRBJ2-5, with D perhaps matching TRBD1 (5 bases). Germline V gene lookup returns CDR1 SGHRS and CDR2 YFSETQ. With 0 bases removed from V and 9 bases from J, the gap between germline ends came to 18 bases. CDR3 length equals 15 residues. As DNA, the CDR3 is TGCGCCAGCAGCTTGGAACAGGCACGGTCCGGGTCCCAGTACTTC. It encodes CASSLEQARSGSQYF.

The chain couples TRBV9 to TRBJ2-1, with TRBD2 matching 10 bases. CDR3 length equals 15 residues. With V trimmed by 2 bases and J by 4 bases, 3 bases remained unmatched. Germline V lookup: CDR1 SGDLS, CDR2 YYNGEE. The CDR3 nucleotides are TGTGCCAGCAGCGTGAGCGGGAGGGGGTACAATGAGCAGTTCTTC. Amino acids: CASSVSGRGYNEQFF.

The chain combines TRBV10-3 with TRBJ2-1, with 7 nucleotides matching TRBD2. After removal of 6 bases from V and 0 bases from J, the junction contained 2 bases not matched to a gene. Germline CDR1 and CDR2: ENHRY and SYGVKD. The CDR3 has 14 amino acids. CDR3 in DNA: TGTGCCATCAGGGCGGGGGACTCCTACAATGAGCAGTTCTTC. This codes for CAIRAGDSYNEQFF.

The CDR3 is CASSRSGGQGEDTQYF. The CDR3 DNA reads TGTGCCAGCAGCCGAAGCGGCGGGCAGGGGGAAGATACGCAGTATTTT. The chain carries TRBV7-2 and TRBJ2-3; 7 bases fit TRBD1. The CDR3 contains 16 residues. The germline V gene encodes CDR1 SGHTA and CDR2 FQGNSA. V lost 5 bases and J lost 5; bases outside the gene matches: 13.

This clonotype showed up just a few times. The J gene is TRBJ2-5, the V gene TRBV9; no reliable D call. The CDR3 totals 13 residues. Germline V CDR1 and CDR2: SGDLS, YYNGEE. V was shortened by 3 bases and J by 5 bases, with 11 bases between the two germline ends. DNA of the CDR3: TGTGCCAGCAGCGAGGCAGGCCGGGAGACCCAGTACTTC. Protein product: CASSEAGRETQYF.

This clonotype appeared a single time. The chain links TRBV18 to TRBJ1-1, with 7 bases that match TRBD1. V lost 1 base, J lost 6 bases, and 2 bases stayed unmatched. CDR1 is KGHSH, CDR2 LQKENI, per germline. The CDR3 totals 13 residues. CDR3 DNA sequence: TGTGCCAGCTCACCACTACAGGGGTCTGAAGCTTTCTTT. Its translation: CASSPLQGSEAFF.

The chain recombines TRBV5-6 with TRBJ2-4; either TRBD1 or TRBD2 may supply D (5 bases each). With 4 bases removed from V and 12 bases from J, the gap between germline ends came to 23 bases. Germline CDR1 and CDR2: SGHDT and YYEEEE. The CDR3 covers 15 residues. The CDR3 loop reads CASSTLRDPLSNQYF. CDR3 sequence (DNA): TGTGCCAGCAGCACCCTCCGGGACCCTCTATCGAATCAGTACTTC. Full variable domain (outside the CDR3, taken from reference TRBV5-6 and TRBJ2-4): DAGVTQSPTHLIKTRGQQVTLRCSPKSGHDTVSWYQQALGQGPQFIFQYYEEEERQRGNFPDRFSGHQFPNYSSELNVNALLLGDSALYLCASSTLRDPLSNQYFGAGTRLSVL.

The chain has TRBV9 and TRBJ2-3; tentative D call: TRBD2 (6 bases). This CDR3 is built from 17 residues. V was shortened by 4 bases and J by 0 bases, with 18 bases between the two germline ends. Germline CDR1 and CDR2: SGDLS and YYNGEE. The CDR3 nucleotides read TGTGCCAGCAGCTGGGGACCTAGCGAGACTAGCACAGATACGCAGTATTTT. Its translation is CASSWGPSETSTDTQYF.

V usage is TRBV28 and J usage is TRBJ2-3, with 10 positions matching TRBD1. CDR1 and CDR2 from the germline V gene are MDHEN and SYDVKM. J gave up 0 bases and V 0 bases, and 3 bases lay outside the gene matches. CDR3 length: 17 residues. The CDR3 nucleotides are TGTGCCAGCAGTTTATGGGGGACAGGGGCTAGCACAGATACGCAGTATTTT. Protein: CASSLWGTGASTDTQYF.

This chain uses TRBV6-5 with TRBJ2-7; 10 bases are shared with TRBD2. The germline V gene encodes CDR1 MNHEY and CDR2 SVGAGI. V lost 6 bases, J lost 0 bases, and 2 bases stayed unmatched. The CDR3 runs 14 residues. The CDR3: CASRLAGPSYEQYF. Written as DNA, the CDR3 is TGTGCCAGCAGACTAGCGGGACCCTCCTACGAGCAGTACTTC.

The CDR3 loop reads CASSQMILAERTDTQYF. For the CDR3, the DNA is TGTGCCAGCAGCCAGATGATACTAGCGGAGCGCACAGATACGCAGTATTTT. This chain connects TRBV4-2 to TRBJ2-3; 8 bases are shared with TRBD2. The V segment lost 3 bases and the J segment 1 base; nucleotides outside the gene matches: 9. Germline lookup yields CDR1 LGHNA and CDR2 YNFKEQ. The CDR3 length is 17 residues.

This chain connects TRBV5-1 to TRBJ2-5, with 8 bases that match TRBD1. CDR3 length: 16 residues. Losses at the gene ends were 6 bases for V and 5 bases for J; bases not matched to a gene: 15. Germline values: CDR1 SGHRS, CDR2 YFSETQ. The CDR3 is CASTSTGGSVRETQYF. The CDR3 coding sequence is TGCGCCAGCACCTCCACAGGGGGTAGTGTACGGGAGACCCAGTACTTC. The full variable domain, in which reference TRBV5-1 and TRBJ2-5 provide the parts outside the CDR3, is KAGVTQTPRYLIKTRGQQVTLSCSPISGHRSVSWYQQTPGQGLQFLFEYFSETQRNKGNFPGRFSGRQFSNSRSEMNVSTLELGDSALYLCASTSTGGSVRETQYFGPGTRLLVL.

The genes are TRBV7-6 and TRBJ2-7; a weak D match, TRBD1 (5 bases). The CDR3 runs 15 residues. The V gene lost 2 bases and the J gene lost 10 bases, with 21 bases spanning the gap. Germline values: CDR1 SGHVS, CDR2 FNYEAQ. CDR3 sequence: CASSLRAIQGAPQYF. In DNA form, the CDR3 reads TGTGCCAGCAGCTTACGAGCGATTCAAGGGGCTCCCCAGTACTTC.

This clonotype was detected only a few times. The chain has TRBV15 and TRBJ1-2; D ambiguous. The CDR3 has 14 residues. V was shortened by 0 bases and J by 6 bases, with 11 bases between the two germline ends. Germline values: CDR1 LNHNV, CDR2 YYDKDF (reference sequence). In DNA, the CDR3 is TGTGCCACCAGCAGAGATCGGGGTTTTGATGGCTACACCTTC. Protein: CATSRDRGFDGYTF.

This clonotype was recorded only once. This likely comes from a read error, as the CDR3 has no conserved phenylalanine or tryptophan at its end. The V call is TRBV7-6, the J call TRBJ2-3; 8 bases agree with TRBD2. Germline assignment: CDR1 SGHVS and CDR2 FNYEAQ. The CDR3 runs to 15 residues. V was clipped by 5 bases and J by 1 base; unmatched bases: 5. CDR3 amino acids: CASSPTSARTDTQYV. The CDR3 DNA reads as TGTGCCAGCAGCCCGACTAGCGCCCGCACAGATACGCAGTATGTT.

The J gene is TRBJ2-5, the V gene TRBV3-1, with TRBD2 matching 10 bases. The CDR3 contains 14 residues. Germline loops: CDR1 LGHDT, CDR2 YNNKEL (reference sequence). Unmatched junction bases numbered 13, after V lost 7 bases and J lost 11 bases. The CDR3 sequence is CASNRASGRSEQYF. The CDR3 DNA reads as TGTGCCAGCAATCGGGCTAGCGGGAGAAGTGAGCAGTACTTC.

The V gene is TRBV28, the J gene TRBJ2-4; D remains unclear. Judging by the DNA end, TRBJ2-7 fits better; the J call may be wrong. The V gene's germline CDR1 is MDHEN and CDR2 SYDVKM. This CDR3 is 11 amino acids long. The CDR3 region is CASSRKHEQYF. DNA for the CDR3: TGTGCCAGCAGCCGCAAGCACGAGCAGTACTTC.

This clonotype was seen a few times. The chain couples TRBV7-3 to TRBJ2-3; no reliable D call. Germline CDR1 SGHTA, CDR2 FQGTGA. Trimming pared 1 base from V and 5 bases from J, leaving 13 bases between. The CDR3 consists of 15 residues. In DNA, the CDR3 is TGTGCCAGCAGCTTAAGGGCTAGACGTGGAGATACGCAGTATTTT. It codes for CASSLRARRGDTQYF.

The chain is built from TRBV27 and TRBJ2-3; no definite D call. V lost 8 bases, J lost 2 bases, and 5 bases lay in between. The CDR3 is 11 residues long. The germline gives CDR1 MNHEY, CDR2 SMNVEV (reference sequence). CDR3 nucleotide sequence: TGTGCCAGCCACACCACAGATACGCAGTATTTT. Translating gives CASHTTDTQYF.

This clonotype was seen a handful of times. The rearrangement uses TRBV29-1 and TRBJ2-7; D is ambiguous. Germline CDR1 SQVTM, CDR2 ANQGSEA. V was cut by 4 bases and J by 1 base, with 20 bases left in between. This CDR3 comprises 16 residues. DNA for the CDR3: TGCAGCGTTGTATTAGTGGGGTCTGTATTTTCCTACGAGCAGTACTTC. Encoded protein: CSVVLVGSVFSYEQYF.